Detailed here is one TCR beta chain. This CDR3 has 18 residues. Germline CDR1 SGHAT, CDR2 FQNNGV. Trimming pared 4 bases from V and 5 bases from J, leaving 27 bases between. The record originates from a study of CD8 T cells in Susac syndrome. Sequencing of TCR beta was undertaken in CD8+ and CD4+ T cells derived from blood. Negative isolation yielded CD4+ and CD8+ T cells, and FACS enriched TEMRA cells. The RNA, roughly 0.5 to 1 ug, was put through reverse transcription using random hexamers. MiXCR, applied by TCRdb to the immunoSEQ multiplex PCR reads, yields one record per CDR3 protein. The sample shows over 130,000 distinct CDR3 sequences, about 95% of them seen only once.

The chain uses TRBV11-2 and TRBJ2-7; maybe TRBD1 (7 bases). Sequenced input: CD4+ T cells from PBMCs. The receptor comes from a human donor with multiple sclerosis. The CDR3 protein is CASSYRTPSGGKPHEQYF. As DNA, the CDR3 is TGTGCCAGCAGCTACCGAACCCCGTCAGGGGGGAAGCCCCACGAGCAGTACTTC. The full variable domain, in which reference TRBV11-2 and TRBJ2-7 provide the parts outside the CDR3, is EAGVAQSPRYKIIEKRQSVAFWCNPISGHATLYWYQQILGQGPKLLIQFQNNGVVDDSQLPKDRFSAERLKGVDSTLKIQPAKLEDSAVYLCASSYRTPSGGKPHEQYFGPGTRLTVT.